These T cell receptor beta chains were read from a single sample in a study of CD8 T cells in ankylosing spondylitis. A single record per CDR3 protein comes from TCRdb applying MiXCR to the 5' RACE reads. The sample consists of around 140,000 distinct CDR3 sequences, over 15% of them appearing once. The sequencing input was blood, either unsorted or a sorted T cell fraction (not recorded which). The receptors stem from a male donor with ankylosing spondylitis. CDR3s include the opening cysteine and the closing phenylalanine or tryptophan. Each record gives: D gene, V gene, J gene, clone size, CDR3 DNA, CDR3 protein. The D gene is left open where the match is weak. Rows may omit the clone size; those that give it use once, few, many or a size class.

>TRBD2|TRBV29-1|TRBJ2-1|NA
TGCAGCGTTGGTAATAGCGGGAGCTACAATGAGCAGTTCTTC
CSVGNSGSYNEQFF
>NA|TRBV7-6|TRBJ1-1|few
TGTGCCAGCAGCTTAGGGTACGGGGGGCGGACTGAAGCTTTCTTT
CASSLGYGGRTEAFF
>NA|TRBV29-1|TRBJ2-5|NA
TGCAGCGCTAACTATCACCGGGAAGCCCAAGAGACCCAGTACTTC
CSANYHREAQETQYF
>NA|TRBV19|TRBJ1-2|NA
TGTGCCAGTAGTCACCGGGGAGCTAACTATGGCTACACCTTC
CASSHRGANYGYTF
>NA|TRBV19|TRBJ2-7|few
TGTGCCAGTAGTGAGGGCCGTGACTACGAGCAGTACTTC
CASSEGRDYEQYF
>NA|TRBV7-9|TRBJ2-2|few
TGTGCCAGCAGCGACTTCCGGGCAAAAAAGAACACCGGGGAGCTGTTTTTT
CASSDFRAKKNTGELFF
>TRBD1|TRBV9|TRBJ2-7|few
TGTGCCAGCAGCCCCGGGACAGGCACCTACGAGCAGTACTTC
CASSPGTGTYEQYF
>NA|TRBV27|TRBJ2-1|few
TGTGCCAGCAGTTTTGGTGGGGAATACTACAATGAGCAGTTCTTC
CASSFGGEYYNEQFF
>NA|TRBV4-3|TRBJ1-5|few
TGCGCCAGCAGCCAAGGGCAGAGCAATCAGCCCCAGCATTTT
CASSQGQSNQPQHF
>NA|TRBV4-3|TRBJ2-3|NA
TGCGCCAGCAGCCAACACCGCCAGTGGGGTGCTAGCACAGATACGCAGTATTTT
CASSQHRQWGASTDTQYF
>NA|TRBV2|TRBJ2-2|few
TGTGCCAGCAGTGAAGCGCTGGGTTGGGAGCTGTTTTTT
CASSEALGWELFF
>TRBD2|TRBV20-1|TRBJ2-2|NA
TGCAGTGCTATAGCGGGAGAAGACGACACCGGGGAGCTGTTTTTT
CSAIAGEDDTGELFF
>NA|TRBV7-9|TRBJ2-1|NA
TGTGCCAGCAGCTTGGGAGTTGTTGAGCAGTTCTTC
CASSLGVVEQFF
>NA|TRBV7-9|TRBJ2-1|NA
TGTGCCAGCAGCTTAACGCGGAGGAAGGACAATGAGCAGTTCTTC
CASSLTRRKDNEQFF
>TRBD2|TRBV10-2|TRBJ2-1|few
TGCGCCAGCAGTGGGGGGGCCTCTAGCGGGGGAGGGGGCAATGAGCAGTTCTTC
CASSGGASSGGGGNEQFF
>NA|TRBV4-1|TRBJ2-5|few
TGCGCCAGCAGCCAACGTTGGCAGGGGGGACAAGAGACCCAGTACTTC
CASSQRWQGGQETQYF
>NA|TRBV27|TRBJ2-7|few
TGTGCCAGCAGGGCCGGGATAGCGAGCTCCTACGAGCAGTACTTC
CASRAGIASSYEQYF
>NA|TRBV11-1|TRBJ2-7|few
TGTGCCAGCAGCTTTTACAGGGTCAACTCCTACGAGCAGTACTTC
CASSFYRVNSYEQYF
>NA|TRBV15|TRBJ2-5|few
TGTGCCACCAGCAGAAGGCCTAGCCAAGAGACCCAGTACTTC
CATSRRPSQETQYF
>NA|TRBV12-3/TRBV12-4|TRBJ2-5|many
TGTGCCAGCAGCCCTTCTAGCTACTATTCCCAGTACTTC
CASSPSSYYSQYF
>NA|TRBV6-1|TRBJ1-6|many
TGTGCCAGCAGTGATGAAACAGGTCGAACGGGAAGGTCACCCCTCCACTTT
CASSDETGRTGRSPLHF
>NA|TRBV4-2|TRBJ2-1|NA
TGTGCCAGCAGCCAAAGGGCGGAGAGCTCCTACAATGAGCAGTTCTTC
CASSQRAESSYNEQFF
>TRBD1|TRBV4-1|TRBJ2-7|NA
TGCGCCAGCAGCCAAGCGACAGGGGAGTTTAAGGAGCAGTACTTC
CASSQATGEFKEQYF
>TRBD2|TRBV7-6|TRBJ2-1|NA
TGTGCCAGCAGCTTAGCGGGACTAGCGGGCCCAGAGCAGTTCTTC
CASSLAGLAGPEQFF
>NA|TRBV9|TRBJ2-1|few
TGTGCCAGCAGTAACAGGGACTATGAGCAGTTCTTC
CASSNRDYEQFF
>TRBD2|TRBV20-1|TRBJ2-1|few
TGCAGTGCTCTTAGCGGGAGTCTGGACAATGAGCAGTTCTTC
CSALSGSLDNEQFF
>TRBD2|TRBV12-3/TRBV12-4|TRBJ2-2|NA
TGTGCCAGCAATACCGGGACTAGCGGGAGCCCCCCGAACACCGGGGAGCTGTTTTTT
CASNTGTSGSPPNTGELFF
>TRBD1|TRBV29-1|TRBJ1-2|few
TGCAGCGTCACAGGTACAGGGGTTCCGAATGTTGATGGCTACACCTTC
CSVTGTGVPNVDGYTF
>NA|TRBV4-3|TRBJ2-1|few
TGCGCCAGCAGCCAAAGTGACAAGGTCTCCTACAATGAGCAGTTCTTC
CASSQSDKVSYNEQFF
>NA|TRBV5-4|TRBJ1-6|NA
TGTGCCAGCAGCTTGGGGTATTCACCCCTCCACTTT
CASSLGYSPLHF
>NA|TRBV7-6|TRBJ1-5|NA
TGTGCCAGCAGCCCACCAGGGGAGCCCCAGCATTTT
CASSPPGEPQHF
>NA|TRBV27|TRBJ2-7|NA
TGTGCCAGCAGTTTAGGGCAGGCATCCTACGAGCAGTACTTC
CASSLGQASYEQYF
>TRBD2|TRBV9|TRBJ2-2|few
TGTGCCAGCAGCATCCCCGGGACTAGCGGGAGTAGTGACACCGGGGAGCTGTTTTTT
CASSIPGTSGSSDTGELFF
>TRBD1|TRBV6-1|TRBJ2-2|many
TGTGCCACTAGGGACGGGACAGGGCCCACCGGGGAGCTGTTTTTT
CATRDGTGPTGELFF
>TRBD2|TRBV13|TRBJ2-1|NA
TGTGCCAGCAGCCCCTTAGCGGGAGAAGCCTACAATGAGCAGTTCTTC
CASSPLAGEAYNEQFF
>NA|TRBV10-3|TRBJ1-5|NA
TGTGCCATCAGTGATGAGCCTCGTTATCAGCCCCAGCATTTT
CAISDEPRYQPQHF
>NA|TRBV4-1|TRBJ2-7|NA
TGCGCCAGCAGCCAAGTCACCGACTCCCTCTACGAGCAGTACTTC
CASSQVTDSLYEQYF
>TRBD1|TRBV27|TRBJ2-1|NA
TGTGCCAGCAAATTTACAGGGGGACATGAGCAGTTCTTC
CASKFTGGHEQFF
>TRBD2|TRBV29-1|TRBJ2-1|many
TGCAGTGCGGGAGGGGAGCTCAATGAGCAGTTCTTC
CSAGGELNEQFF
>NA|TRBV27|TRBJ2-1|few
TGTGCCAGCAGCCGGGCAGGGCTCATCTACAATGAGCAGTTCTTC
CASSRAGLIYNEQFF
>TRBD1|TRBV24-1|TRBJ2-7|few
TGTGCCACCAGTGTCGGGACAGGGTTCGGCGAGCAGTACTTC
CATSVGTGFGEQYF
>NA|TRBV4-1|TRBJ1-5|few
TGCGCCAGCAGCAAGGGACCGGACGTTGAGCCCCAGCATTTT
CASSKGPDVEPQHF
>NA|TRBV5-6|TRBJ2-5|NA
TGTGCCAGCAGCTTGCCCTACTGGGACGGGAGAAGGGAGACCCAGTACTTC
CASSLPYWDGRRETQYF
>NA|TRBV4-2|TRBJ2-1|few
TGTGCCAGCAGCCAAGGAGTTAACAGGCCCAATGAGCAGTTCTTC
CASSQGVNRPNEQFF
>TRBD1|TRBV28|TRBJ2-7|few
TGTGCCAGCAGTCCCGGGACAGGGCGCGACGAGCAGTACTTC
CASSPGTGRDEQYF
>NA|TRBV7-9|TRBJ2-1|few
TGTGCCAGCAGCGGCGGAGGTAACTCCTACAATGAGCAGTTCTTC
CASSGGGNSYNEQFF
>NA|TRBV5-1|TRBJ2-7|NA
TGCGCCAGCAGCTTGGACGGGTCAGGAGCCTACGAGCAGTACTTC
CASSLDGSGAYEQYF
>TRBD2|TRBV5-1|TRBJ2-1|many
TGCGCCAGCAGCTTGGAACTAGCGGGAGGCGATGAGCAGTTCTTC
CASSLELAGGDEQFF
>TRBD1|TRBV5-1|TRBJ2-7|few
TGCGCCAGCAGCCCGAATCCCACAGGGGGCTACGAGCAGTACTTC
CASSPNPTGGYEQYF
>NA|TRBV5-1|TRBJ1-2|NA
TGCGCCAGCAGCTTGGGGCTTACAAGTAACTATGGCTACACCTTC
CASSLGLTSNYGYTF
>TRBD1|TRBV11-2|TRBJ1-6|NA
TGTGCCAGCAGCTTAAGGACAGGGCACCTGAGCTCCTATAATTCACCCCTCCACTTT
CASSLRTGHLSSYNSPLHF
>TRBD1|TRBV11-2|TRBJ2-5|NA
TGTGCCAGCAGCCCCGGACAGGGGTGGGAGACCCAGTACTTC
CASSPGQGWETQYF
>TRBD1|TRBV6-1|TRBJ1-2|NA
TGTGCCAGCAGCCCCCAGAATTTGGGGACAGACTTGAGCTATGGCTACACCTTC
CASSPQNLGTDLSYGYTF
>TRBD1|TRBV12-3/TRBV12-4|TRBJ2-2|few
TGTGCCAGCAGTTTACAGGGGGACGGCGGGGAGCTGTTTTTT
CASSLQGDGGELFF